This entry concerns a single T cell receptor beta chain. Its antigen remains unidentified. This sample stems from a study of shared clonotypes between healthy human individuals. Study in general: Three plates each covered CD4 naive and memory; CD8 naive two, CD8 memory one.

Original data processing: Owing to the provision of junction-only sequences devoid of quality scores by immunoSEQ, filtering differed. The method was immunoSEQ multiplex PCR; TCRdb's version includes in-frame clones alone and lacks a portion of them. For V, J and clone size, that table is used; D and trimming come from the DNA. The table lists some 2,500,000 clones, 90% to 95% of them singletons. Study results and caveats: Non-shared clonotypes showed lower generation probabilities than clonotypes common to all four donors.

This CDR3 contains 17 residues. The J segment lost 6 bases and the V segment lost 0 bases, leaving 12 bases of the junction unmatched. Germline-derived CDR1 and CDR2 are SGDLS and YYNGEE. The receptor was derived from a man younger than 35 in good health. Some clones in this sample may be carry-over from other donors' samples. V usage is TRBV9 and J usage is TRBJ2-1, with TRBD2 identical over 7 bases. Input material: naive CD4+ T cells from PBMCs. Subset reported: CD45RA+ positively selected. The CDR3 nucleotides read TGTGCCAGCAGCGTAGTCTCTCGGCGGGAGTTCGCCAATGAGCAGTTCTTC. Translation: CASSVVSRREFANEQFF. Full variable domain (outside the CDR3, taken from reference TRBV9 and TRBJ2-1): DSGVTQTPKHLITATGQRVTLRCSPRSGDLSVYWYQQSLDQGLQFLIQYYNGEERAKGNILERFSAQQFPDLHSELNLSSLELGDSALYFCASSVVSRREFANEQFFGPGTRLTVL.